This TCR beta chain was identified during a study of T cell responses to AZD1222 COVID-19 vaccine. The study's findings and limits: Distributed over spike, vaccine-associated CD4 TCRs predominated at 160-218 and 743-854. Clonal diversity may have been underestimated, and the donors were mostly white British, with more females than males. Regions left unmutated in variants are reportedly the target of nearly half of spike-specific TCRs.

Germline CDR1 reads SGHAT; CDR2 reads FQNNGV. Trimming pared 0 bases from V and 6 bases from J, leaving 20 bases between. The CDR3 runs 17 residues. Sequencing was performed with immunoSEQ multiplex PCR; in TCRdb, only in-frame clones are kept and a portion is missing. This table has around 71,000 clones, approximately 80% appearing once. Remarks on this clone: Its antigen is currently unknown.

Sample: peripheral blood, taken 28 days after the second AZD1222 dose. The chain links TRBV11-2 to TRBJ1-1, with D unresolved. This clonotype was sampled from an adult who received the AZD1222 COVID-19 vaccine. The CDR3 loop is CASSLDGRGSSTAEAFF. For the CDR3, the DNA is TGTGCCAGCAGCTTAGATGGTCGGGGTTCCTCGACCGCTGAAGCTTTCTTT.